A single sample is the source of the 16 T cell receptor beta chains below, sequenced in a study of control samples from healthy donors and cancer patients. The data were produced by immunoSEQ multiplex PCR, yet TCRdb's version contains in-frame clones alone and is incomplete. The table shows 99,000 or so clones, with 82% occurring only once. The material sequenced was blood. These TCRs come from a man aged 60 to 75 in good health.

This clone came up once. The chain employs TRBV7-9 and TRBJ1-4; D is ambiguous. The CDR3 is 14 residues long. V lost 3 bases, J lost 4 bases, and 9 bases lay in between. Germline V gene data show CDR1 as SEHNR and CDR2 as FQNEAQ (reference sequence). The CDR3, as DNA: TGTGCCAGCAGCTTGGTCACAGATAATGAAAAACTGTTTTTT. Protein sequence: CASSLVTDNEKLFF.

The chain uses TRBV28 and TRBJ1-1, with D perhaps matching TRBD1 (6 bases). Trimming removed 1 base at V and 0 bases at J, with 9 bases between. There are 15 residues in the CDR3. The V gene's germline CDR1 is MDHEN and CDR2 SYDVKM. The CDR3 reads CASSLSRGLNTEAFF. The DNA for the CDR3 is TGTGCCAGCAGTTTATCTCGGGGGCTGAACACTGAAGCTTTCTTT.

V usage is TRBV5-8 and J usage is TRBJ2-3, with D possibly called TRBD1 or TRBD2 (5 bases each). Trimming took off 0 bases at V and 5 bases at J, with 16 bases between the two ends. Germline V lookup: CDR1 SGHTS, CDR2 YDEGEE. This CDR3 has 16 residues. DNA of the CDR3: TGTGCCAGCAGCTTGGGGGGGACCCGGGCGAGAGATACGCAGTATTTT. Protein sequence: CASSLGGTRARDTQYF.

CDR3 DNA sequence: TGTGCCAGCAGCCTGGGTACCCTAGGGCAGTTCTTC. Protein: CASSLGTLGQFF. V is TRBV6-5 and J is TRBJ2-1; D not resolved. CDR3 length: 12 residues. CDR1 is MNHEY, CDR2 SVGAGI, per germline. V dropped 6 bases and J dropped 12 bases, with 15 bases sitting between them.

This clone has ten or more counts. The rearrangement uses TRBV2 and TRBJ1-2; D is unclear. Germline values: CDR1 SNHLY, CDR2 FYNNEI. This CDR3 has 14 residues. V lost 5 bases to trimming and J lost 0 bases, with 10 bases between them. CDR3 amino acids: CASSRSGSNYGYTF. DNA of the CDR3: TGTGCCAGCAGTAGATCCGGATCTAACTATGGCTACACCTTC.

The chain is built from TRBV6-6 and TRBJ2-1; D possibly corresponds to TRBD1 (6 bases). Looked up from germline, CDR1 is MNHNY and CDR2 is SVGAGI (reference sequence). This CDR3 has 15 amino acids. Trimming removed 8 bases at V and 1 base at J, with 15 bases between. The CDR3 DNA follows: TGTGCCAGCGACCGTGCGAGGGGGTCCTACAATGAGCAGTTCTTC. This translates into CASDRARGSYNEQFF.

This chain uses TRBV5-6 with TRBJ2-5; D is tentatively TRBD1 or TRBD2 (6 bases each). This CDR3 has 15 residues. CDR1 is SGHDT and CDR2 is YYEEEE in the germline V gene. Trimming took 2 bases from V and 2 from J, leaving 13 bases between them. The CDR3 DNA reads TGTGCCAGCAGCTTTCGCGGGACACTTCAAGAGACCCAGTACTTC. Translation gives CASSFRGTLQETQYF.

The rearrangement joins TRBV13 to TRBJ2-7, with a weak D call TRBD1 (5 bases). V shed 6 bases and J shed 3 bases, with 9 bases lying between them. CDR3 length: 12 amino acids. Germline CDR1 PRHDT, CDR2 FYEKMQ (reference sequence). CDR3 coding DNA: TGTGCCAGCAGGCAGGGCGGCTACGAGCAGTACTTC. It encodes CASRQGGYEQYF.

This clone occurred a few times. This chain connects TRBV6-6 to TRBJ2-7; D not certain. Germline values: CDR1 MNHNY, CDR2 SVGAGI (reference sequence). CDR3 length: 12 residues. Trimming removed 5 bases at V and 3 bases at J, with 8 bases between. CDR3 protein: CASSPAIYEQYF. CDR3 coding DNA: TGTGCCAGCAGTCCCGCTATCTACGAGCAGTACTTC.

The rearrangement links TRBV2 to TRBJ2-4; D remains unclear. The CDR3 is 16 amino acids. From germline, CDR1 is SNHLY and CDR2 FYNNEI. V lost 1 base to trimming and J lost 3 bases, with 13 bases between them. CDR3 region: CASSEVKGFGKNIQYF. CDR3 nucleotide sequence: TGTGCCAGCAGTGAAGTTAAGGGATTCGGCAAAAACATTCAGTACTTC.

V and J are TRBV28 and TRBJ1-3, with D hard to call. The CDR3 is 14 amino acids. Trimming removed 3 bases from V and 3 bases from J, with 9 bases in between. The germline V gene has CDR1 MDHEN and CDR2 SYDVKM. In DNA, the CDR3 is TGTGCCAGCAGTTTCGGCAGTAGTGGAAACACCATATATTTT. This translates into CASSFGSSGNTIYF. The whole variable domain, remainder taken from reference TRBV28 and TRBJ1-3, is DVKVTQSSRYLVKRTGEKVFLECVQDMDHENMFWYRQDPGLGLRLIYFSYDVKMKEKGDIPEGYSVSREKKERFSLILESASTNQTSMYLCASSFGSSGNTIYFGEGSWLTVV.

The chain is built from TRBV5-6 and TRBJ2-7, with 10 bases matching TRBD1. With 2 bases clipped from V and 3 bases from J, the junction kept 2 bases outside the gene matches. The CDR3 has 14 amino acids. Germline CDR1 reads SGHDT; CDR2 reads YYEEEE. The DNA for the CDR3 is TGTGCCAGCAGCTTCGACAGGGGGCTCTACGAGCAGTACTTC. Its protein product is CASSFDRGLYEQYF.

This clone was picked up one time. The gene calls are TRBV6-5 and TRBJ2-7; no clear D. Looked up from germline, CDR1 is MNHEY and CDR2 is SVGAGI. The CDR3 loop spans 13 amino acids. V was trimmed by 7 bases and J by 3 bases, leaving 13 bases between them. As DNA, the CDR3 is TGTGCCAGCACAGTGAGGTTCGACTACGAGCAGTACTTC. Amino acids: CASTVRFDYEQYF.

J is TRBJ1-6 and V is TRBV27, with a possible D match to TRBD1 (5 bases). Trimming took 0 bases from V and 7 from J, leaving 13 bases between them. CDR3 size: 16 residues. The germline V gene encodes CDR1 MNHEY and CDR2 SMNVEV (reference sequence). The CDR3 region has the DNA TGTGCCAGCAGTTTATCAGCGGGGGTTACCAATTCACCCCTCCACTTT. Its protein product is CASSLSAGVTNSPLHF.

The chain employs TRBV12-5 and TRBJ2-3; D gene ambiguous. Per germline, CDR1 LGHNT and CDR2 FRNRAP. The CDR3 contains 15 residues. With 1 base removed from V and 5 bases from J, the gap between germline ends came to 13 bases. Written as DNA, the CDR3 is TGTGCTAGTGGTTTGGGGTCCAGATTGGGAGATACGCAGTATTTT. This gives the protein CASGLGSRLGDTQYF. Supplemented by reference TRBV12-5 and TRBJ2-3, the full variable domain reads DARVTQTPRHKVTEMGQEVTMRCQPILGHNTVFWYRQTMMQGLELLAYFRNRAPLDDSGMPKDRFSAEMPDATLATLKIQPSEPRDSAVYFCASGLGSRLGDTQYFGPGTRLTVL.

The chain uses TRBV5-1 and TRBJ2-1; TRBD2 matches 12 bases. Germline CDR1 reads SGHRS; CDR2 reads YFSETQ. The CDR3 extends over 18 amino acids. V gave up 3 bases and J gave up 6 bases; unmatched junction bases: 13. DNA for the CDR3: TGCGCCAGCAGCTGGGAGACTAGCGGGGGCCACGGCGGCAATGAGCAGTTCTTC. Translation: CASSWETSGGHGGNEQFF.